This T cell receptor (beta chain) was captured by sequencing in a study of blood T cell repertoires in COVID-19 (dated by TCRdb to the early 2020s). Turning to the overall study: Samples covering the acute and convalescent phases of COVID-19 were provided by collaborators in the United States, Italy and Spain. A freely available public database, intended as a resource for researchers studying the immune response to SARS-CoV-2, is where the repertoires were released. The dataset comprised deeply sampled blood TCRbeta repertoires from subjects exposed to, actively infected with, or recovered from COVID-19. Samples were obtained from the ongoing ImmuneRACE study (first 160 participants) and from over 1,000 subjects provided by 6 global collaborators. Where available, HLA class I and class II types were obtained from metadata supplied by the sample provider rather than from assay-based typing. Sample metadata almost always included a de-identified subject ID, COVID-19 status, age in years and sex. The prospective study material was composed of cDNA or gDNA derived from T cells, B-cell-depleted T cells, or PBMCs.

For CDR1 and CDR2, the germline V gene lists MNHEY and SVGAGI. V loses 5 bases, J loses 5 bases, and the germline ends lie 6 bases apart. Measured from the cysteine to the phenylalanine, the CDR3 is 12 residues long. Only the CDR3 region is kept as DNA, spanning 36 bases read in frame from base 1. Another Seattle source contributed samples from volunteer blood donors who had recovered from COVID-19. The collaborating institutions used their own protocols to collect whole blood in K2EDTA tubes. For TCRbeta analysis, collaborators shipped samples as frozen whole blood, isolated PBMCs, or DNA extracted from either of those sample types. As for this clone: The clone's antigen remains unknown. Within one base of it there is no much larger clone, and no base qualities were kept.

The immunoSEQ Assay, a bias-controlled multiplex PCR, was used to amplify TCRbeta CDR3 regions from genomic DNA. As for the authors' bioinformatics: Nucleated cell counts per sample were estimated from amplification of reference gene primers within the assay. Sequence reads were collapsed and filtered to measure the absolute abundance of every unique TCRbeta CDR3 rearrangement. For each sample, productive Simpson clonality was calculated as the square root of Simpson's diversity index across productive rearrangements. What TCRdb holds here is the immuneACCESS table cut down to in-frame rearrangements. Part of the clones is not present; checked against another copy, under half of the missing clones reflect an unresolved V gene, and the others are unexplained. The DNA gave D and trimming, while V, J and clone size come from that table. This sample gives about 160,000 clones in total; about 85% of them show up just once. Of the sample, roughly 1.1% is held by the ten largest clones.

Broad study findings and their caveats: The amount of clinical and demographic metadata varied by source and participant and was provided uncurated.

The sample comprised peripheral blood. The V and J genes are TRBV6-5 and TRBJ2-2, with an unclear D gene assignment. This clonotype originated in a man aged 55 to 69 who had recovered from COVID-19. The nucleotide sequence is given as TGTGCCAGCAGTCTCGAGACCGGGGAGCTGTTTTTT. Its translation is CASSLETGELFF.